Included here is one T cell receptor (beta chain) sequence, with context. Its antigen specificity is not known. Base qualities are not provided; no much larger clone lies one nucleotide away. This sample was taken from a study of technical replicates of blood from several donors (dated by TCRdb to between 2016 and 2019). The germline V gene encodes CDR1 ENHRY and CDR2 SYGVKD. Trimming accounts for 1 base at V and 2 bases at J, while the number of junction bases matched to no gene is 4. Its CDR3 holds 15 amino acids, cysteine through phenylalanine. The only DNA kept is the CDR3, 45 bases in frame from the first base. The library was generated by the immunoSEQ multiplex PCR assay. This immuneACCESS table, as held by TCRdb, lists in-frame sequences with V and J called but not all clones. Of the missing ones, under half trace to an unresolved V gene in checked studies; the others have no known cause. The sample table records about 59,000 clones; about 94% of these occur just once. Clones ranked in the top ten supply roughly 4% of the sample.

This clonotype originated in a human donor in good health. Some clones in this sample may be carry-over from other donors' samples. Sequencing used PBMCs. The V and J genes are TRBV10-3 and TRBJ1-2; 7 middle bases align to TRBD1. The CDR3 loop reads CAISEWTGYNYGYTF. The DNA reads TGTGCCATCAGTGAGTGGACAGGCTACAACTATGGCTACACCTTC.